Shown below are 21 T cell receptor beta chains from a single sample sequenced in a study of blood T cells in healthy people across ages. Primers used in a second PCR of roughly 6 to 11 cycles were a sample-barcoded 5' primer and a J-beta primer mix. TCRdb redid the calling of the 5' RACE reads with MiXCR, one entry per CDR3 protein. The sample lists more than 1,400,000 distinct CDR3 sequences, roughly 40% occurring once. Material: blood. These TCRs come from a woman younger than 35 in good health.

This chain uses TRBV4-1 with TRBJ1-1; 10 bases map to TRBD1. CDR3 length: 16 amino acids. The junction had 4 bases not matched to a gene; V was cut back by 3 bases and J by 0 bases. Germline loops: CDR1 MGHRA, CDR2 YSYEKL. The CDR3 protein is CASSHTTGGLNTEAFF. In DNA, the CDR3 is TGCGCCAGCAGCCACACGACAGGGGGCCTGAACACTGAAGCTTTCTTT.

The genes are TRBV12-3 or TRBV12-4 and TRBJ2-1; D possibly corresponds to TRBD1 (6 bases). Deletions cut 7 bases from V and 1 base from J, with 14 bases between. The CDR3 runs to 15 residues. The CDR3 region is CASNPTGPSYNEQFF. CDR3 in DNA: TGTGCCAGCAACCCAACAGGGCCGTCCTACAATGAGCAGTTCTTC.

V and J are TRBV6-5 and TRBJ2-1, with 9 bases matching TRBD1. The CDR3 sequence is 17 residues long. With 2 bases clipped from V and 0 bases from J, the junction kept 5 bases outside the gene matches. The germline V gene encodes CDR1 MNHEY and CDR2 SVGAGI. CDR3 DNA: TGTGCCAGCAGTTACAGGGGACAGGGCCACTCCTACAATGAGCAGTTCTTC. Amino acid sequence: CASSYRGQGHSYNEQFF.

This sequence joins TRBV9 and TRBJ2-1; possible D gene TRBD2, 5 bases. The germline V gene has CDR1 SGDLS and CDR2 YYNGEE. V dropped 6 bases and J dropped 0 bases, with 13 bases sitting between them. The CDR3 has 15 amino acids. The CDR3 DNA sequence: TGTGCCAGCACCACGGGGTGGGGCTCCTACAATGAGCAGTTCTTC. Residues: CASTTGWGSYNEQFF.

This sequence joins TRBV24-1 and TRBJ1-5; D is unresolved. CDR3 length: 10 amino acids. Trimming cost V 9 bases and J 9 bases, with 8 bases left between them. Germline V gene data show CDR1 as KGHDR and CDR2 as SFDVKD. CDR3 DNA: TGTGCCACCGGATCCAGGCCCCAGCATTTT. Its protein is CATGSRPQHF.

The chain joins TRBV5-1 to TRBJ2-7; 9 bases fit TRBD2. V was pared by 3 bases and J by 2 bases, with 3 bases of the junction left unmatched. This CDR3 region has 14 residues. The germline gives CDR1 SGHRS, CDR2 YFSETQ. DNA for the CDR3: TGCGCCAGCAGCTGGACTAGCGAAACCTACGAGCAGTACTTC. As protein: CASSWTSETYEQYF.

The CDR3 protein is CASSYGQGRGTDTQYF. CDR3 coding DNA: TGTGCCAGCAGTTACGGTCAGGGACGGGGCACAGATACGCAGTATTTT. The chain employs TRBV6-5 and TRBJ2-3, with D perhaps TRBD1 or TRBD2 (5 bases each). The CDR3 extends over 16 amino acids. From germline, CDR1 is MNHEY and CDR2 SVGAGI. Trimming took 2 bases from V and 1 from J, leaving 13 bases between them.

V and J are TRBV5-1 and TRBJ2-1, with 7 bases aligning to TRBD1. CDR1 SGHRS and CDR2 YFSETQ come from the germline V gene. The V and J ends lost 4 bases and 7 bases, in that order; junction bases with no gene match: 8. The CDR3 sequence is 14 residues long. The CDR3 DNA reads TGCGCCAGCAGCGGGGACAGCTGGAAGAATGAGCAGTTCTTC. This codes for CASSGDSWKNEQFF.

The chain recombines TRBV3-1 with TRBJ2-2; D may be TRBD1 (6 bases). Germline V gene lookup returns CDR1 LGHDT and CDR2 YNNKEL (reference sequence). The CDR3 runs 15 residues. The V end was cut by 7 bases, the J end by 2 bases, with 14 bases between. The CDR3 sequence is CASKTGESNTGELFF. For the CDR3, the DNA is TGTGCCAGCAAGACAGGAGAATCAAACACCGGGGAGCTGTTTTTT. Full variable domain (remainder filled in from reference TRBV3-1 and TRBJ2-2): DTAVSQTPKYLVTQMGNDKSIKCEQNLGHDTMYWYKQDSKKFLKIMFSYNNKELIINETVPNRFSPKSPDKAHLNLHINSLELGDSAVYFCASKTGESNTGELFFGEGSRLTVL.

The J gene is TRBJ1-4, the V gene TRBV12-3 or TRBV12-4; D is perhaps TRBD1 (6 bases). Trimming stripped 2 bases from V and 11 bases from J, with 12 bases between. The CDR3 is 13 residues long. CDR3 residues: CASSLNRGGKLFF. Written as DNA, the CDR3 is TGTGCCAGCAGTTTAAACAGAGGGGGGAAACTGTTTTTT.

V is TRBV15 and J is TRBJ2-1; 10 bases fit TRBD1. The CDR3 is 17 amino acids. Trimming removed 7 bases from V and 3 bases from J; junction bases left unmatched: 12. The germline CDR1 and CDR2 sequences are LNHNV and YYDKDF (reference sequence). The CDR3 nucleotides read TGTGCCACCACCTCCCGGACAGGGGGTTCCCTCTACAATGAGCAGTTCTTC. This sequence encodes CATTSRTGGSLYNEQFF.

This clonotype was counted only a few times. This chain links TRBV20-1 with TRBJ2-1; TRBD2 might be the D (5 bases). Germline-derived CDR1 and CDR2 are DFQATT and SNEGSKA (reference sequence). Trimming shortened V by 3 bases and J by 7 bases, and 16 bases separated the two germline ends. The CDR3 consists of 14 residues. The CDR3 here is CSASGLASSNEQFF. CDR3 in DNA: TGCAGTGCTAGCGGTCTAGCCTCTTCGAATGAGCAGTTCTTC.

Regarding this clonotype: The junction departs from germline at one end; a sequencing error may be responsible. The V and J genes are TRBV7-9 and TRBJ1-4; TRBD1 agrees at 10 bases. The CDR3 is made up of 15 amino acids. Germline CDR1 reads SEHNR; CDR2 reads FQNEAQ (reference sequence). CDR3 DNA sequence: TGTACCAGCAGCGAGCCCCGACAGGGGGCTGAAAAACTGTTTTTT. Its translation is CTSSEPRQGAEKLFF.

This clonotype was counted a single time. One end of the junction is discordant with germline, which a read error may explain. This chain links TRBV25-1 with TRBJ1-5, with D unclear. CDR3 length equals 14 residues. The germline CDR1 and CDR2 sequences are MGHDK and SYGVNS. The CDR3 DNA is TGTGCCAGCAGGGAATCATGGTGGAATCAGCCCCAGCATTTT. Its protein product is CASRESWWNQPQHF. Combining the CDR3 with reference TRBV25-1 and TRBJ1-5 gives the whole variable domain EADIYQTPRYLVIGTGKKITLECSQTMGHDKMYWYQQDPGMELHLIHYSYGVNSTEKGDLSSESTVSRIRTEHFPLTLESARPSHTSQYLCASRESWWNQPQHFGDGTRLSIL.

V is TRBV20-1 and J is TRBJ2-6; D possibly corresponds to TRBD1 (5 bases). Germline V gives CDR1 DFQATT, CDR2 SNEGSKA (reference sequence). This CDR3 comprises 16 residues. Trimming stripped 6 bases from V and 0 bases from J, with 15 bases between. The CDR3 DNA reads TGCAGTGCACCAAAAAACACAGGCTCTGGGGCCAACGTCCTGACTTTC. Its protein is CSAPKNTGSGANVLTF.

The sample holds a few counts of this clonotype. The chain couples TRBV9 to TRBJ2-4; D is perhaps TRBD2 (6 bases). The end of the DNA aligns better with TRBJ2-7, so the J call may be wrong. CDR3 length: 15 amino acids. CDR1 is SGDLS, CDR2 YYNGEE, per germline. The CDR3 coding sequence is TGTGCCAGCAGCGTAACGGGAGCTCTCCCCAACGAGCAGTACTTC. Amino acids: CASSVTGALPNEQYF.

This clonotype was observed many times. The rearrangement links TRBV4-1 to TRBJ2-7; the match to TRBD1 covers 8 bases. The CDR3 spans 14 residues. CDR1 and CDR2 from the germline V gene are MGHRA and YSYEKL. J was trimmed by 4 bases and V by 3 bases; bases with no gene match: 5. The DNA of the CDR3 is TGCGCCAGCAGCCAGGCAGGGGGCCAATACGAGCAGTACTTC. Protein product: CASSQAGGQYEQYF.

This clonotype was seen more than once but under ten times. This rearrangement joins TRBV10-3 to TRBJ2-3; D perhaps matches TRBD2 (5 bases). The CDR3 contains 15 residues. The germline V gene encodes CDR1 ENHRY and CDR2 SYGVKD. V gave up 7 bases and J gave up 1 base, with 15 bases separating them. CDR3 coding DNA: TGTGCCATCAAGGGCCTACTAGAAGGCACAGATACGCAGTATTTT. It is translated as CAIKGLLEGTDTQYF.

This clonotype was seen more than once but under ten times. J is TRBJ1-1 and V is TRBV4-1, with 8 positions matching TRBD1. CDR1 MGHRA and CDR2 YSYEKL come from the germline V gene. The CDR3 runs to 15 residues. Trimming at V came to 1 base and at J to 7 bases, leaving 8 bases not matched to a gene. CDR3 DNA: TGCGCCAGCAGCCAAGCTCAGGGGGCGTTGGTTGAAGCTTTCTTT. Encoded protein: CASSQAQGALVEAFF.

The J gene is TRBJ2-2, the V gene TRBV6-1; D gene ambiguous. V lost 6 bases and J 0 bases, leaving 20 bases between the germline ends. Germline V gene lookup returns CDR1 MNHNS and CDR2 SASEGT. The CDR3 spans 18 residues. Here the CDR3 DNA reads TGTGCCAGCAGCCCTTTAATTCCCGACGTCGCGAACACCGGGGAGCTGTTTTTT. It yields the protein CASSPLIPDVANTGELFF.

This clonotype showed up just a few times. The chain joins TRBV4-1 to TRBJ1-4; 7 nucleotides match TRBD1. Unmatched junction bases numbered 3, after V lost 1 base and J lost 4 bases. Germline-derived CDR1 and CDR2 are MGHRA and YSYEKL. There are 15 residues in the CDR3. CDR3 DNA: TGCGCCAGCAGCCAAGCACAGGGGATTAATGAAAAACTGTTTTTT. It specifies CASSQAQGINEKLFF.